In this sample, the clone carrying this T cell receptor beta chain turned up a few times. Its antigen is unidentified. A quantitative 5'-RACE method, one with molecular barcodes, was used to make TCR beta libraries. TCRdb fed the 5' RACE reads into MiXCR, producing one record per CDR3 protein. Of approximately 300,000 distinct CDR3 sequences listed, around 18% are singletons. The data were obtained in a study of CD8 T cells in ankylosing spondylitis. J gave up 1 base and V 1 base, and 1 base lay outside the gene matches. Germline V lookup: CDR1 LNHNV, CDR2 YYDKDF (reference sequence). The CDR3 runs to 15 residues. Regarding the study as a whole: Characteristic of ankylosing spondylitis blood, it appeared, was a TCR beta motif comprising eight highly homologous variants. Disease-linked clones reportedly concentrated significantly in matched ankylosing spondylitis synovial fluid. As for the disease-linked clones, they showed a CD8+ phenotype and occurred at relatively low frequencies in peripheral blood.

The sample comprised blood, either unsorted or a sorted T cell fraction (not recorded which). The TCR originated in a male donor with ankylosing spondylitis or in good health (not recorded which). The rearrangement links TRBV15 to TRBJ2-3, with 8 bases that match TRBD2. CDR3 residues: CATSRGGLGTDTQYF. For the CDR3, the DNA is TGTGCCACCAGCAGAGGGGGACTAGGCACAGATACGCAGTATTTT.